These T cell receptor beta chains were read from a single sample in a study of T-cell reconstitution after alpha-beta-depleted transplantation in children. TCRdb reprocessed the PCR reads via MiXCR and lists one record per CDR3 protein. The repertoire consists of 450,000 to 600,000 distinct CDR3 sequences, with 13% occurring once and the leading ten covering approximately 2.1%. Material: PBMCs, mostly from graft donor cells, obtained 360 days after TCRalphabeta/CD19-depleted stem cell transplant. Every receptor here comes from a male patient younger than 18 who had a stem cell transplant for acute myeloid leukemia, so the T cells may come from the graft donor. The CDR3 runs from the conserved cysteine through the conserved F or W. D genes are given only for firm matches. Some rows have no size entry. The others give once, few or many, or a class for an expanded clone.

CASSITLAGGTDTQYF	TGTGCCAGCAGTATCACCCTAGCGGGAGGCACAGATACGCAGTATTTT	TRBD2	TRBV28	TRBJ2-3	-
CAISESLAGGPHSYEQYF	TGTGCCATCAGTGAGTCACTAGCGGGAGGGCCCCACTCCTACGAGCAGTACTTC	TRBD2	TRBV10-3	TRBJ2-7	few
CASSLGALASNEQYF	TGTGCCAGCAGTTTAGGGGCCCTAGCTTCCAACGAGCAGTACTTC	-	TRBV12-3/TRBV12-4	TRBJ2-7	-
CASSTLAAPTYEQYF	TGTGCCAGCAGCACCCTAGCGGCCCCCACCTACGAGCAGTACTTC	TRBD2	TRBV7-6	TRBJ2-7	few
CASSEFQGGSGEQYF	TGTGCCAGCAGTGAATTTCAAGGGGGCAGTGGCGAGCAGTACTTC	TRBD1	TRBV6-1	TRBJ2-7	-
CASSEALLYTGELFF	TGTGCCAGCAGTGAAGCGCTTCTTTACACCGGGGAGCTGTTTTTT	-	TRBV2	TRBJ2-2	few
CASRGQGNHNEQFF	TGTGCCAGCAGGGGACAGGGGAACCACAATGAGCAGTTCTTC	TRBD1	TRBV12-3/TRBV12-4	TRBJ2-1	-
CASSLAGAGFTDTQYF	TGTGCCAGCAGCTTAGCGGGAGCGGGATTCACAGATACGCAGTATTTT	TRBD2	TRBV7-2	TRBJ2-3	once
CASSTPRGKYTEAFF	TGTGCCAGCAGCACCCCCAGGGGGAAGTACACTGAAGCTTTCTTT	TRBD1	TRBV5-4	TRBJ1-1	many
CASSVGLAAAEETQYF	TGTGCCAGCAGCGTAGGACTAGCGGCCGCGGAAGAGACCCAGTACTTC	TRBD2	TRBV9	TRBJ2-5	few
CSVLGQGTQETQYF	TGCAGCGTCCTGGGACAGGGGACGCAAGAGACCCAGTACTTC	TRBD1	TRBV29-1	TRBJ2-5	-
CASIPSGQGGRNEKLFF	TGTGCCAGCATCCCCTCCGGACAGGGTGGTCGGAATGAAAAACTGTTTTTT	TRBD1	TRBV12-3/TRBV12-4	TRBJ1-4	few
CAWSVGNTDTQYF	TGTGCCTGGAGTGTCGGAAACACAGATACGCAGTATTTT	-	TRBV30	TRBJ2-3	-
CASSLRGHSPYEQYF	TGTGCCAGCAGTTTACGGGGCCATTCCCCCTACGAGCAGTACTTC	-	TRBV12-3/TRBV12-4	TRBJ2-7	few
CSARTGGRNTIYF	TGCAGCGCCAGGACAGGGGGCAGAAACACCATATATTTT	TRBD1	TRBV29-1	TRBJ1-3	-
CASSPPETIQYF	TGTGCCAGCAGTCCCCCTGAGACCATTCAGTACTTC	-	TRBV6-2/TRBV6-3	TRBJ2-4	few
CTLPGTSGTQFF	TGCACCCTTCCCGGGACTAGCGGTACTCAGTTCTTC	TRBD2	TRBV20-1	TRBJ2-1	-
CASSPQGQGVLYEQYF	TGTGCCAGCAGTCCACAGGGACAGGGAGTCCTCTACGAGCAGTACTTC	TRBD1	TRBV12-3/TRBV12-4	TRBJ2-7	-
CARSLSDSTPCRETQYF	TGTGCCAGAAGCTTGTCAGACTCCACACCATGTCGAGAGACCCAGTACTTC	-	TRBV5-3	TRBJ2-5	-
CASSPWTDPTSYEQYF	TGTGCCAGCAGCCCGTGGACGGACCCCACCTCCTACGAGCAGTACTTC	-	TRBV12-3/TRBV12-4	TRBJ2-7	-
CSVKTSGIPNNEQFF	TGCAGCGTTAAGACTAGCGGCATTCCCAACAATGAGCAGTTCTTC	TRBD2	TRBV29-1	TRBJ2-1	many
CSAQTGASYEQYF	TGCAGTGCCCAGACAGGAGCCTCCTACGAGCAGTACTTC	-	TRBV20-1	TRBJ2-7	many
CASSLPLAVSTDTQYF	TGTGCCAGCAGTTTGCCTCTAGCGGTTAGCACAGATACGCAGTATTTT	TRBD2	TRBV28	TRBJ2-3	few
CASSPGAVALNEQYF	TGTGCCAGCAGTCCAGGAGCGGTCGCCCTAAACGAGCAGTACTTC	-	TRBV7-2	TRBJ2-7	-
CASSLSPSYNEQFF	TGTGCCAGCTCCCTCTCCCCCTCCTACAATGAGCAGTTCTTC	-	TRBV9	TRBJ2-1	many
CASSLAVAYGYTF	TGCGCCAGCAGCTTGGCCGTGGCCTATGGCTACACCTTC	-	TRBV5-1	TRBJ1-2	few
CASSLEGGGFFTGELFF	TGTGCCAGCAGCTTAGAGGGGGGCGGATTCTTCACCGGGGAGCTGTTTTTT	-	TRBV7-8	TRBJ2-2	many
CASSEPRDSASTDTQYF	TGTGCCAGCAGTGAACCCCGGGACAGCGCTAGCACAGATACGCAGTATTTT	TRBD1	TRBV25-1	TRBJ2-3	few
CASSVELEGNEQFF	TGTGCCAGCAGCGTAGAGCTAGAAGGCAATGAGCAGTTCTTC	-	TRBV9	TRBJ2-1	few
CASSQTPRRGVLTGELFF	TGTGCCAGCAGCCAAACGCCTAGGCGTGGAGTCTTAACCGGGGAGCTGTTTTTT	-	TRBV4-2	TRBJ2-2	few
CSARGPTGENYEQYF	TGCAGTGCTAGAGGGCCGACAGGGGAAAACTACGAGCAGTACTTC	TRBD1	TRBV20-1	TRBJ2-7	-
CASRDRVSNQPQHF	TGTGCCAGCAGGGACAGGGTTAGCAATCAGCCCCAGCATTTT	TRBD1	TRBV2	TRBJ1-5	many
CATSLGTGGFYEQYF	TGTGCCACCAGCCTGGGGACAGGGGGCTTCTACGAGCAGTACTTC	TRBD1	TRBV15	TRBJ2-7	-
CASSVYRAGLAPNEQFF	TGTGCCAGCAGCGTTTATAGGGCGGGACTAGCCCCCAATGAGCAGTTCTTC	TRBD2	TRBV9	TRBJ2-1	-
CASSWTATYEQYF	TGTGCCAGCAGTTGGACAGCCACCTACGAGCAGTACTTC	-	TRBV27	TRBJ2-7	many
CASRLAGLSYNEQFF	TGTGCCAGCAGACTAGCGGGGCTATCCTACAATGAGCAGTTCTTC	TRBD2	TRBV27	TRBJ2-1	-
CASSFIGPGAGGAGISGNTIYF	TGTGCCAGCAGCTTTATTGGCCCGGGTGCGGGGGGCGCCGGAATCTCTGGAAACACCATATATTTT	-	TRBV7-2	TRBJ1-3	few
CSVPGLANTGELFF	TGCAGCGTACCGGGACTAGCGAACACCGGGGAGCTGTTTTTT	TRBD2	TRBV29-1	TRBJ2-2	-
CASSLGRGALNEQFF	TGTGCCAGCAGTTTAGGCCGGGGGGCGCTTAATGAGCAGTTCTTC	-	TRBV27	TRBJ2-1	-
CASSPPGLDADEQFF	TGTGCCAGCAGCCCCCCAGGACTAGATGCGGATGAGCAGTTCTTC	TRBD2	TRBV7-9	TRBJ2-1	many
CASSVTSSSYEQYF	TGTGCCAGCAGCGTAACTAGCAGTTCCTACGAGCAGTACTTC	-	TRBV7-3	TRBJ2-7	-
CASSPTSQETQYF	TGTGCCAGCAGCCCGACGAGTCAAGAGACCCAGTACTTC	-	TRBV4-2	TRBJ2-5	few
CSVGNRAGYEQYF	TGCAGCGTTGGGAACCGGGCGGGCTACGAGCAGTACTTC	-	TRBV29-1	TRBJ2-7	-
CASSLGVGGPYNEQFF	TGCGCCAGCAGCTTGGGAGTCGGGGGGCCTTACAATGAGCAGTTCTTC	-	TRBV5-1	TRBJ2-1	few
CASSLPLRHTSNQPQHF	TGTGCCAGCAGTTTACCGCTTAGACACACTAGCAATCAGCCCCAGCATTTT	-	TRBV28	TRBJ1-5	few
CATSRDSKETQYF	TGTGCCACCAGCCGGGACAGTAAAGAGACCCAGTACTTC	TRBD1	TRBV15	TRBJ2-5	-
CASSLELDGTDTQYF	TGTGCCAGCAGTTTGGAACTGGACGGAACAGATACGCAGTATTTT	-	TRBV28	TRBJ2-3	many
CASSFLQTSVGELFF	TGTGCCAGCAGTTTCCTTCAGACTTCGGTCGGGGAGCTGTTTTTT	-	TRBV28	TRBJ2-2	-
CASRTTGVPFYNEQFF	TGTGCCAGCAGGACTACAGGGGTTCCTTTCTACAATGAGCAGTTCTTC	TRBD1	TRBV7-8	TRBJ2-1	-
CSATLGHYEQYF	TGCAGTGCCACGCTAGGCCACTACGAGCAGTACTTC	-	TRBV20-1	TRBJ2-7	-
CASSFFSGPEGELFF	TGTGCCAGCAGCTTCTTTTCAGGCCCCGAGGGGGAGCTGTTTTTT	-	TRBV5-6	TRBJ2-2	few
CASAALASTGELFF	TGCGCCAGCGCCGCACTAGCGAGTACCGGGGAGCTGTTTTTT	TRBD2	TRBV4-3	TRBJ2-2	many
CASSYGREQYF	TGTGCCAGCAGTTACGGGCGCGAGCAGTACTTC	-	TRBV6-5	TRBJ2-7	few
CASSSPWGIQYF	TGTGCCAGCAGCTCCCCCTGGGGCATTCAGTACTTC	-	TRBV7-2	TRBJ2-4	-
CSVVRAPNEKLFF	TGCAGCGTTGTCAGGGCCCCGAATGAAAAACTGTTTTTT	-	TRBV29-1	TRBJ1-4	-
CASRGQAWQYF	TGTGCCAGCAGGGGGCAGGCGTGGCAGTACTTC	-	TRBV28	TRBJ2-7	-